This T cell receptor beta chain is drawn from a study of control samples from healthy donors and cancer patients. TCRdb's copy holds only in-frame clones and misses some; the assay was immunoSEQ multiplex PCR. Found here are roughly 88,000 clones, 90% to 95% of them singletons; the top ten hold approximately 16%. V lost 2 bases to trimming and J lost 5 bases, with 12 bases between them. Germline-derived CDR1 and CDR2 are MNHEY and SMNVEV (reference sequence). The CDR3 runs 15 residues. This chain uses TRBV27 with TRBJ2-2; D is perhaps TRBD2 (6 bases). This TCR was recovered from a man aged 50 to 60 in good health. Material: blood. Here the CDR3 reads CASSLKGGATGELFF. DNA for the CDR3: TGTGCCAGCAGTTTAAAGGGCGGGGCGACCGGGGAGCTGTTTTTT.